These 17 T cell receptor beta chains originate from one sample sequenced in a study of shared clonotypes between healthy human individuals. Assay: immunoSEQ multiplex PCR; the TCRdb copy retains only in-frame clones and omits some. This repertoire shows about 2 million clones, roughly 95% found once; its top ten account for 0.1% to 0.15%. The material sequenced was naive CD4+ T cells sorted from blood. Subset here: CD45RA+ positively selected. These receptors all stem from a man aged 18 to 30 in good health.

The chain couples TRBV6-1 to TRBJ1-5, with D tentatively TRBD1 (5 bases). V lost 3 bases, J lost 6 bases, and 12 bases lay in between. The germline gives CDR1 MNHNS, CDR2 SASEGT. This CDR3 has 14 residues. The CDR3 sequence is CASSEIPGTQPQHF. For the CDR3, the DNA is TGTGCCAGCAGTGAGATTCCAGGGACTCAGCCCCAGCATTTT.

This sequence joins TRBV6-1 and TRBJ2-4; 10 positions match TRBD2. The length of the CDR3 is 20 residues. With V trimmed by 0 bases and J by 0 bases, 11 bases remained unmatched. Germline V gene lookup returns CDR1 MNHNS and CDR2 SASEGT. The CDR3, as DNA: TGTGCCAGCAGTGAAGCGTTGGCTAGCGGGGGCCAACTAGCCAAAAACATTCAGTACTTC. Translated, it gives CASSEALASGGQLAKNIQYF.

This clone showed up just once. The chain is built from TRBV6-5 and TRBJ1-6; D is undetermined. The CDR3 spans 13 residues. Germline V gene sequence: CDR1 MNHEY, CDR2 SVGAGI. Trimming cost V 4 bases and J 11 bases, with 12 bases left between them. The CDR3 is CASSSRGVAPLHF. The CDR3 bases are TGTGCCAGCAGTTCCCGGGGAGTCGCACCCCTCCACTTT.

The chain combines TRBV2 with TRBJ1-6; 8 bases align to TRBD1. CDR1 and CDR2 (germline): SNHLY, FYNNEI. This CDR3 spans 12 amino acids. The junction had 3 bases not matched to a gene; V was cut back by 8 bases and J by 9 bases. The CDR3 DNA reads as TGTGCCAGCGCAGGGGGCGGTTCACCCCTCCACTTT. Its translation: CASAGGGSPLHF.

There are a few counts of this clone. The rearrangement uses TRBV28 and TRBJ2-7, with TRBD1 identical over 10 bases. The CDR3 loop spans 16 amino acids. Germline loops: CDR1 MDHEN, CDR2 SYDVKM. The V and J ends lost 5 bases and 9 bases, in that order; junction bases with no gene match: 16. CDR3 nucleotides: TGTGCCAGCAGTACTCCCCAAAGACAGGGGGCAGATCGGCAGTACTTC. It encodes CASSTPQRQGADRQYF.

Here the CDR3 DNA reads TGTGCCAGCACCCTGAGGGGGGAAGCGAACACCGGGGAGCTGTTTTTT. This sequence encodes CASTLRGEANTGELFF. The chain has TRBV11-2 and TRBJ2-2; the D gene could be TRBD1 or TRBD2 (6 bases each). Trimming took off 7 bases at V and 0 bases at J, with 15 bases between the two ends. The CDR3 runs to 16 residues. Germline-derived CDR1 and CDR2 are SGHAT and FQNNGV.

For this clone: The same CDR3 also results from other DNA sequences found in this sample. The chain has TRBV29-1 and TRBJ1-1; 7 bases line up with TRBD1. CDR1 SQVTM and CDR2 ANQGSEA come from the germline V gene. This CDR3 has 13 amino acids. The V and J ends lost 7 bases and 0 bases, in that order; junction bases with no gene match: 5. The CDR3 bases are TGCAGCGCCCGACAGGGACTGAACACTGAAGCTTTCTTT. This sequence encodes CSARQGLNTEAFF.

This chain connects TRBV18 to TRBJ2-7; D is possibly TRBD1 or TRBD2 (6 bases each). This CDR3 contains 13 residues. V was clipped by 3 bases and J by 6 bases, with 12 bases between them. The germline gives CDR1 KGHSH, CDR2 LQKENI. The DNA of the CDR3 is TGTGCCAGCTCACCGCGACAGGAGGGCGAGCAGTACTTC. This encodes CASSPRQEGEQYF.

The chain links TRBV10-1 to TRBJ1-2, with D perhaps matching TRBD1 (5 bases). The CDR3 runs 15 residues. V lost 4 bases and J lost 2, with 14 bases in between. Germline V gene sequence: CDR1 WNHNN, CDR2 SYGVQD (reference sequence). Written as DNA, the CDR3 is TGCGCCAGCAGTGTCGGGGGACGAGGGAACTATGGCTACACCTTC. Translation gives CASSVGGRGNYGYTF.

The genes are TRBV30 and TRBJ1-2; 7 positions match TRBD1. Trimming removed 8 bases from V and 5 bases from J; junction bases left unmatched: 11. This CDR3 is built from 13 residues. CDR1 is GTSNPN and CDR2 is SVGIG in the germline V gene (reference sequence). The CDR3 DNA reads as TGTGCCGGCGGTGGACAGGTTTTTTATGGCTACACCTTC. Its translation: CAGGGQVFYGYTF.

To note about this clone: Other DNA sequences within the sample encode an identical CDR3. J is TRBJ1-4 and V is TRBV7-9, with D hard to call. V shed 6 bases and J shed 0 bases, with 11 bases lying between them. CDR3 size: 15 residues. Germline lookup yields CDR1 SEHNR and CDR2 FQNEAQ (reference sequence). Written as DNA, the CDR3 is TGTGCCAGCAGTCTCGGGTCGGCAACTAATGAAAAACTGTTTTTT. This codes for CASSLGSATNEKLFF.

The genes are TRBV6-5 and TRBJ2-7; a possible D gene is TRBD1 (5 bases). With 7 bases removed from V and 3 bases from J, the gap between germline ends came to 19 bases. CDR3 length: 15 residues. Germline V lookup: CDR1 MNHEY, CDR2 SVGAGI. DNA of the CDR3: TGTGCCAGCACCCAACACCGCAGGGTCCTCTACGAGCAGTACTTC. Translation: CASTQHRRVLYEQYF.

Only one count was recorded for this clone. In nucleotides, the CDR3 is TGTGCCAGCAGCTCGGGGACTAGCACATTCTACGAGCAGTACTTC. This encodes CASSSGTSTFYEQYF. V gene TRBV5-6 combines with J gene TRBJ2-7, with 9 bases aligning to TRBD2. The germline CDR1 and CDR2 sequences are SGHDT and YYEEEE. The V and J ends lost 3 bases and 3 bases, in that order; junction bases with no gene match: 7. The length of the CDR3 is 15 residues.

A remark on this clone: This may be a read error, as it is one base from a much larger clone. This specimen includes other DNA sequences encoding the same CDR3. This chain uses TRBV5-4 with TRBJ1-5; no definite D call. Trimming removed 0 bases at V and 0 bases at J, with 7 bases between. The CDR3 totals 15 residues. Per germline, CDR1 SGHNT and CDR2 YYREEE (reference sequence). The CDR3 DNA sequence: TGTGCCAGCAGCTTGGGCGGGAATAGCAATCAGCCCCAGCATTTT. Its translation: CASSLGGNSNQPQHF. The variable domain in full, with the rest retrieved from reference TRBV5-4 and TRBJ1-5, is ETGVTQSPTHLIKTRGQQVTLRCSSQSGHNTVSWYQQALGQGPQFIFQYYREEENGRGNFPPRFSGLQFPNYSSELNVNALELDDSALYLCASSLGGNSNQPQHFGDGTRLSIL.

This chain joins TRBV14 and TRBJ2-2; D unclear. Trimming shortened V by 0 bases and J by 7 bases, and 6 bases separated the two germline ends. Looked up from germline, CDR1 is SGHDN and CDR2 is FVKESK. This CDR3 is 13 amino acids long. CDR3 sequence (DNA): TGTGCCAGCAGCCAAGATCCAGTCGGGGAGCTGTTTTTT. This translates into CASSQDPVGELFF.

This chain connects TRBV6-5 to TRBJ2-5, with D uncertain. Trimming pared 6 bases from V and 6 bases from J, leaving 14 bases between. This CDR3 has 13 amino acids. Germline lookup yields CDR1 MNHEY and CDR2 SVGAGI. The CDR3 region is CASSPANGKTQYF. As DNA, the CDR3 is TGTGCCAGCAGCCCCGCAAATGGAAAGACCCAGTACTTC.

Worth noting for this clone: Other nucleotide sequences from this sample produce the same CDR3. The CDR3 protein is CASSLGGLQETQYF. The DNA for the CDR3 is TGTGCCAGCAGTTTAGGAGGGCTACAAGAGACCCAGTACTTC. The chain employs TRBV27 and TRBJ2-5, with a tentative D call TRBD2 (6 bases). Germline-derived CDR1 and CDR2 are MNHEY and SMNVEV (reference sequence). The CDR3 extends over 14 amino acids. V was shortened by 2 bases and J by 2 bases, with 9 bases between the two germline ends.